The 18 T cell receptor beta chains below come from one sample, sequenced in a study of control samples from healthy donors and cancer patients. Repertoires were generated with immunoSEQ multiplex PCR, while TCRdb's copy carries only in-frame clones and drops some. The sample lists about 51,000 clones, roughly 90% occurring once. The sequenced material came from PBMCs. These receptors were collected from a man aged 45 to 65 with head and neck cancer.

The chain joins TRBV7-8 to TRBJ1-1, with D uncertain. Trimming stripped 3 bases from V and 5 bases from J, with 13 bases between. Germline V gene lookup returns CDR1 SGHVS and CDR2 FQNEAQ. CDR3 length: 14 residues. The CDR3 region has the DNA TGTGCCAGCAGCTTTGGGTCCGGAAGGACTGAAGCTTTCTTT. Protein: CASSFGSGRTEAFF.

This sequence joins TRBV28 and TRBJ1-6; 9 nucleotides match TRBD1. The CDR3 totals 14 residues. Germline V gene sequence: CDR1 MDHEN, CDR2 SYDVKM. J was trimmed by 3 bases and V by 6 bases; bases with no gene match: 0. CDR3 loop: CASRGQGYNSPLHF. The CDR3 nucleotides are TGTGCCAGCAGGGGACAGGGCTATAATTCACCCCTCCACTTT.

The CDR3 sequence: CASSLFGQGDGYTF. CDR3 DNA: TGTGCCAGCAGCTTATTTGGGCAGGGTGATGGCTACACCTTC. The J gene is TRBJ1-2, the V gene TRBV11-2; D may be TRBD1 (5 bases). Germline lookup yields CDR1 SGHAT and CDR2 FQNNGV. This CDR3 is 14 amino acids long. Trimming took off 2 bases at V and 6 bases at J, with 13 bases between the two ends.

The chain links TRBV7-8 to TRBJ2-3; the match to TRBD2 covers 7 bases. J gave up 3 bases and V 2 bases, and 2 bases lay outside the gene matches. Germline-derived CDR1 and CDR2 are SGHVS and FQNEAQ. The CDR3 contains 14 residues. The CDR3 sequence: CASSLLGGTDTQYF. The DNA for the CDR3 is TGTGCCAGCAGCTTATTGGGGGGGACAGATACGCAGTATTTT.

This sequence joins TRBV19 and TRBJ1-5; unclear D gene. Trimming cost V 10 bases and J 7 bases, with 17 bases left between them. CDR1 and CDR2 from the germline V gene are LNHDA and SQIVND (reference sequence). The CDR3 sequence is 13 residues long. The CDR3, as DNA: TGTGCCACCAGGAGGGTCGGGGAGCAGCCCCAGCATTTT. Translation: CATRRVGEQPQHF.

The chain employs TRBV7-6 and TRBJ2-1; the D gene is possibly TRBD1 (6 bases). V shed 5 bases and J shed 5 bases, with 19 bases lying between them. Germline V lookup: CDR1 SGHVS, CDR2 FNYEAQ. The CDR3 sequence is 16 residues long. CDR3 sequence reads: CASSILQGRGNNEQFF. CDR3 nucleotides: TGTGCCAGCAGCATTTTACAGGGTAGGGGGAACAATGAGCAGTTCTTC.

The chain couples TRBV28 to TRBJ2-1; 10 positions agree with TRBD2. This CDR3 has 15 amino acids. V dropped 7 bases and J dropped 2; count of bases not matched to a gene: 5. Germline assignment: CDR1 MDHEN and CDR2 SYDVKM. CDR3 in DNA: TGTGCCAGCAAGGGTAGCGGGGGGCCCTACAATGAGCAGTTCTTC. Residues: CASKGSGGPYNEQFF.

The V and J genes are TRBV10-1 and TRBJ2-3; 12 nucleotides match TRBD2. After removal of 5 bases from V and 5 bases from J, the junction contained 8 bases not matched to a gene. The CDR3 contains 16 residues. From germline, CDR1 is WNHNN and CDR2 SYGVQD (reference sequence). The CDR3 loop reads CASSLAGGPWKDTQYF. CDR3 coding DNA: TGCGCCAGCAGTCTAGCGGGGGGGCCTTGGAAAGATACGCAGTATTTT.

The chain carries TRBV4-3 and TRBJ2-3; D may be TRBD2 (6 bases). CDR3 length: 16 amino acids. With 0 bases removed from V and 2 bases from J, the gap between germline ends came to 12 bases. Germline V CDR1 and CDR2: LGHNA, YSLEER. CDR3 nucleotides: TGCGCCAGCAGCCAAGATTATGGGGGACTCACAGATACGCAGTATTTT. Protein: CASSQDYGGLTDTQYF.

The genes are TRBV28 and TRBJ1-2, with 8 bases identical to TRBD1. The CDR3 has 14 residues. With 2 bases clipped from V and 7 bases from J, the junction kept 6 bases outside the gene matches. In germline, CDR1 is MDHEN, CDR2 SYDVKM. The CDR3 sequence: CASSLRTGHTGYTF. CDR3 nucleotides: TGTGCCAGCAGTTTACGGACAGGGCATACTGGCTACACCTTC.

The chain has TRBV27 and TRBJ1-4; possible D gene TRBD1, 5 bases. This CDR3 has 11 residues. CDR1 is MNHEY and CDR2 is SMNVEV in the germline V gene (reference sequence). V lost 9 bases and J lost 5, with 7 bases in between. CDR3 sequence (DNA): TGTGCCAGTTGGGGGAATGAAAAACTGTTTTTT. Its protein product is CASWGNEKLFF.

CDR3 coding DNA: TGTGCCAGTAGTATTGCCCACGGACAGCAGTCACCCCTCCACTTT. Residues: CASSIAHGQQSPLHF. The rearrangement uses TRBV19 and TRBJ1-6; perhaps TRBD1 as D (6 bases). V gave up 3 bases and J gave up 10 bases, with 16 bases separating them. The germline CDR1 and CDR2 sequences are LNHDA and SQIVND (reference sequence). The CDR3 is 15 residues long.

This clone was detected only a few times. The genes are TRBV4-2 and TRBJ1-5; the D gene is possibly TRBD1 (5 bases). Germline V gives CDR1 LGHNA, CDR2 YNFKEQ. This CDR3 has 15 residues. V lost 0 bases, J lost 4 bases, and 10 bases lay in between. The CDR3 region is CASSQEGWGNQPQHF. The CDR3 DNA reads as TGTGCCAGCAGCCAAGAGGGATGGGGGAATCAGCCCCAGCATTTT.

V usage is TRBV19 and J usage is TRBJ1-3, with 7 bases fitting TRBD1. This CDR3 contains 15 residues. The germline V gene has CDR1 LNHDA and CDR2 SQIVND (reference sequence). V shed 3 bases and J 7 bases; nucleotides not matched to a gene: 9. In DNA form, the CDR3 reads TGTGCCAGTAGTATCATGGAGGGGGCGAGGAACACCATATATTTT. Amino acids: CASSIMEGARNTIYF.

The rearrangement links TRBV4-1 to TRBJ2-2; D may be TRBD2 (5 bases). Trimming removed 0 bases at V and 6 bases at J, with 14 bases between. Germline values: CDR1 MGHRA, CDR2 YSYEKL. CDR3 length: 16 amino acids. CDR3 in DNA: TGCGCCAGCAGCCAAGAAGGGAGAGGGAGAGCCGGGGAGCTGTTTTTT. It yields the protein CASSQEGRGRAGELFF.

The chain combines TRBV19 with TRBJ2-3, with 8 bases matching TRBD1. The CDR3 spans 17 residues. The V and J ends lost 1 base and 4 bases, in that order; junction bases with no gene match: 10. The germline gives CDR1 LNHDA, CDR2 SQIVND (reference sequence). The chain's CDR3 is CASSIAWRTGFSDTQYF. The CDR3 bases are TGTGCCAGTAGTATAGCTTGGCGGACAGGGTTTTCAGATACGCAGTATTTT.

The genes are TRBV28 and TRBJ1-4; the match to TRBD1 covers 7 bases. CDR1 MDHEN and CDR2 SYDVKM come from the germline V gene. The trim removed 8 bases at V and 5 bases at J, leaving 11 bases unmatched. The length of the CDR3 is 15 residues. The CDR3 spells CASRYPGGRNEKLFF. In DNA, the CDR3 is TGTGCCAGCCGCTACCCAGGGGGGAGGAATGAAAAACTGTTTTTT.

The chain carries TRBV12-5 and TRBJ2-5; D perhaps matches TRBD2 (5 bases). There are 12 residues in the CDR3. Germline CDR1 LGHNT, CDR2 FRNRAP. Trimming shortened V by 3 bases and J by 5 bases, and 7 bases separated the two germline ends. In DNA form, the CDR3 reads TGTGCTAGTGGTTTTCGAGGGGAGACCCAGTACTTC. Translating it yields CASGFRGETQYF. The entire variable domain, with the rest obtained from reference TRBV12-5 and TRBJ2-5, is as follows: DARVTQTPRHKVTEMGQEVTMRCQPILGHNTVFWYRQTMMQGLELLAYFRNRAPLDDSGMPKDRFSAEMPDATLATLKIQPSEPRDSAVYFCASGFRGETQYFGPGTRLLVL.